This section outlines one T cell receptor beta chain sequence together with its context. The antigen is undetermined. The sample belongs to a study of blood T cells in healthy people across ages. Whole-study findings and limits: Estimated diversity across one million T cells was deemed an underestimate.

The germline CDR1 and CDR2 sequences are SGHRS and YFSETQ. The CDR3 spans 15 residues. Trimming cost V 6 bases and J 2 bases; bases outside gene matches: 8. Together with a sample-barcoded 5' primer, a J-beta primer mix was included in a second PCR lasting about 7 to 12 cycles. TCRdb used MiXCR to reprocess the 5' RACE reads, holding one entry per CDR3 protein. The data show 750,000 to 950,000 distinct CDR3 sequences, around 25% seen once. These same records also appear under a second study, on T cells of mothers and their children.

The source of this sequence is a boy aged 5-17 years in good health. The rearrangement links TRBV5-1 to TRBJ1-2; TRBD1 matches at 9 bases. The material sequenced was blood. The CDR3: CASTPGQGYNYGYTF. The CDR3 bases are TGCGCCAGCACCCCTGGACAGGGGTACAACTATGGCTACACCTTC.